Listed below are T cell receptor beta chains from one sample, sequenced in a study of T cells in Graves' hyperthyroidism and ophthalmopathy. A single record per CDR3 protein comes from TCRdb applying MiXCR to the multiplex PCR reads. The table records some 300,000 distinct CDR3 sequences, roughly 19% of them present only once. The material sequenced was blood. These TCRs come from a man aged 45-65 years with Graves' ophthalmopathy. Both conserved end residues are part of each CDR3. Clone size, where shown, is once, few, many, or a class for clones that have expanded.

v_gene: TRBV7-9; abundance: few; j_gene: TRBJ2-2; CDR3aa: CASSLRTSGRFANTGELFF
v_gene: TRBV11-1; abundance: NA; j_gene: TRBJ2-4; CDR3aa: CASSLGALNIQYF
v_gene: TRBV4-1; abundance: few; j_gene: TRBJ2-1; CDR3aa: CASSQVVAGSDEQFF
v_gene: TRBV24-1; abundance: NA; j_gene: TRBJ1-5; CDR3aa: CATSVSGFIEPQHF
v_gene: TRBV16; abundance: few; j_gene: TRBJ1-5; CDR3aa: CASSSRGQPQHF
v_gene: TRBV30; abundance: NA; j_gene: TRBJ1-4; CDR3aa: CAWSHPSRATNEKLFF
v_gene: TRBV13; abundance: few; j_gene: TRBJ1-5; CDR3aa: CASSTQNSQPQHF
v_gene: TRBV6-1; abundance: NA; j_gene: TRBJ2-2; CDR3aa: CASSHLPDRASGELFF
v_gene: TRBV5-6; abundance: few; j_gene: TRBJ2-1; CDR3aa: CASSSGTVYMDEQFF
v_gene: TRBV12-3/TRBV12-4; abundance: NA; j_gene: TRBJ2-5; CDR3aa: CASSTGGGGIETQYF
v_gene: TRBV6-2/TRBV6-3; abundance: few; j_gene: TRBJ2-1; CDR3aa: CASSYSLGGRTLEQFF
v_gene: TRBV18; abundance: few; j_gene: TRBJ1-2; CDR3aa: CASSPLKGSNYGYTF
v_gene: TRBV2; abundance: NA; j_gene: TRBJ2-1; CDR3aa: CASSVALAGGRSSYNEQFF
v_gene: TRBV25-1; abundance: few; j_gene: TRBJ2-7; CDR3aa: CASSKSGTMSEQYF
v_gene: TRBV27; abundance: NA; j_gene: TRBJ1-2; CDR3aa: CASTTSCTGENGYTF
v_gene: TRBV29-1; abundance: many; j_gene: TRBJ2-7; CDR3aa: CSVALSFRDRRAREQYF
v_gene: TRBV7-9; abundance: NA; j_gene: TRBJ1-2; CDR3aa: CASSLDYGGAGYTF
v_gene: TRBV28; abundance: NA; j_gene: TRBJ2-1; CDR3aa: CASNRLAGGPLQFF
v_gene: TRBV7-6; abundance: many; j_gene: TRBJ2-3; CDR3aa: CASSLGDVLADTQYF
v_gene: TRBV5-4; abundance: once; j_gene: TRBJ2-2; CDR3aa: CASSLEGLAGGPRTGELFF
v_gene: TRBV29-1; abundance: NA; j_gene: TRBJ2-5; CDR3aa: CSVRLAGAPGETQYF
v_gene: TRBV19; abundance: NA; j_gene: TRBJ2-1; CDR3aa: CASSTRLDPTGNEQFF
v_gene: TRBV20-1; abundance: NA; j_gene: TRBJ1-5; CDR3aa: CSARQYRVGNQPQHF
v_gene: TRBV6-1; abundance: few; j_gene: TRBJ1-1; CDR3aa: CASSPDYRAEAFF
v_gene: TRBV19; abundance: NA; j_gene: TRBJ2-7; CDR3aa: CASSPGQGPSYEQYF
v_gene: TRBV5-1; abundance: many; j_gene: TRBJ2-1; CDR3aa: CASSTTSGTVNEQFF
v_gene: TRBV30; abundance: few; j_gene: TRBJ1-2; CDR3aa: CAWSAKGAGYGYTF
v_gene: TRBV28; abundance: NA; j_gene: TRBJ2-2; CDR3aa: CASRVGGNTGEPFF
v_gene: TRBV3-1; abundance: many; j_gene: TRBJ2-6; CDR3aa: CASSQRASGANVLTF
v_gene: TRBV6-1; abundance: many; j_gene: TRBJ2-7; CDR3aa: CASSIPGQGHEQYF
v_gene: TRBV4-1; abundance: many; j_gene: TRBJ2-1; CDR3aa: CASSQVLAHNEQFF
v_gene: TRBV11-2; abundance: many; j_gene: TRBJ2-2; CDR3aa: CASSGLAGGAGELFF
v_gene: TRBV19; abundance: few; j_gene: TRBJ2-1; CDR3aa: CASRKTGDLNEQFF
v_gene: TRBV5-8; abundance: few; j_gene: TRBJ1-4; CDR3aa: CASSPGAGALTTNEKLFF
v_gene: TRBV20-1; abundance: many; j_gene: TRBJ2-7; CDR3aa: CSATPVDEQYF
v_gene: TRBV2; abundance: many; j_gene: TRBJ2-7; CDR3aa: CASSSSGREYEQYF
v_gene: TRBV20-1; abundance: many; j_gene: TRBJ2-7; CDR3aa: CSARKLTSGTYEQYF
v_gene: TRBV5-1; abundance: many; j_gene: TRBJ2-6; CDR3aa: CASSQGQGSSGANVLTF